Listed below are T cell receptor beta chains from one sample, sequenced in a study of OX40 agonist ivuxolimab in advanced cancers. Assay: immunoSEQ multiplex PCR; the TCRdb copy retains only in-frame clones and omits some. The sample yields under 20,000 clones, about 82% seen once. The sequenced sample was CD4+ or CD8+ T cells sorted from blood, obtained in a trial of the OX40 agonist ivuxolimab. The receptor set was obtained from an adult with an advanced solid tumor such as melanoma, head and neck, liver or kidney cancer. The CDR3 runs from the conserved cysteine through the conserved F or W. D genes are given only for firm matches. Some rows mark clone size as missing; the rest say once, few, many or name a class of expanded clone.

V gene	clone size	D gene	J gene	CDR3 DNA	CDR3 protein
TRBV6-5	NA	NA	TRBJ2-7	TGTGCCAGCAGACGACTGCTCGGCGAGCAGTACTTC	CASRRLLGEQYF
TRBV7-8	NA	NA	TRBJ1-6	TGTGCCAGCAGCTTAGGGGGAGGGGCGGGTTCACCCCTCCACTTT	CASSLGGGAGSPLHF
TRBV30	once	NA	TRBJ2-7	TGTGCCTGGACAGGCTCCTACGAGCAGTACTTC	CAWTGSYEQYF
TRBV30	NA	TRBD1	TRBJ1-3	TGTGCCTGGAGTAGAAGGGACAGGCGAAACACCATATATTTT	CAWSRRDRRNTIYF
TRBV7-8	NA	NA	TRBJ2-7	TGTGCCAGCAGCCAGAGGTCAGGTAACGAGCAGTACTTC	CASSQRSGNEQYF
TRBV7-9	NA	NA	TRBJ1-6	TGTGCCAGCAGCTCAACGGGACATTGGGGTTCACCCCTCCACTTT	CASSSTGHWGSPLHF
TRBV10-3	few	NA	TRBJ1-2	TGTGCCAGCGCCCCGCCTTCGGGAGGCTACACCTTC	CASAPPSGGYTF
TRBV11-2	NA	TRBD2	TRBJ2-7	TGTGCCAGCAGCCGCGGGGGGAGCTCCTACGAGCAGTATTTC	CASSRGGSSYEQYF
TRBV15	NA	NA	TRBJ1-6	TGTGCCACCAGCAGAGATCCTACCTCGGGTTCACCCCTCCACTTT	CATSRDPTSGSPLHF
TRBV4-2	NA	NA	TRBJ2-5	TGTGCCAGCAGCCAAGATCCTAGCGTTGTGGAGACCCAGTACTTC	CASSQDPSVVETQYF
TRBV27	NA	NA	TRBJ1-3	TGTGCCAGCAGTGCTGGAAACACCATATATTTT	CASSAGNTIYF
TRBV4-1	NA	NA	TRBJ2-5	TGCGCCAGCAGCCAAGGCTCAAGTTCCCAAGAGACCCAGTACTTC	CASSQGSSSQETQYF
TRBV7-3	few	NA	TRBJ2-5	TGTGCCAGCAGCCCTACAGGGCTCCAAGAGACCCAGTACTTC	CASSPTGLQETQYF
TRBV19	NA	TRBD2	TRBJ2-5	TGTGCCAGTAGTATAGGCGGGGGGGCCCGAGAGACCCAGTACTTC	CASSIGGGARETQYF
TRBV6-4	NA	TRBD1	TRBJ2-7	TGTGCCAGCAGCGATCGACAGGGGATTTCCTACGAGCAGTACTTC	CASSDRQGISYEQYF
TRBV25-1	few	NA	TRBJ2-1	TGTGCCAGCAGTGATTCGGGCGCGATCTTTTACAATGAGCAGTTCTTC	CASSDSGAIFYNEQFF
TRBV29-1	NA	NA	TRBJ1-2	TGCAGCGTTGAATCGGCAGGGGAAAGGGGCTACACCTTC	CSVESAGERGYTF
TRBV11-2	once	TRBD2	TRBJ2-7	TGTGCCAGCAGCTTGAGTGCGGGGACTAGTTCCTACGAGCAGTACTTC	CASSLSAGTSSYEQYF
TRBV7-9	NA	TRBD2	TRBJ2-2	TGTGCCAGCAGGGGACTAGCGGTACAGGAGCTGTTTTTT	CASRGLAVQELFF
TRBV18	NA	NA	TRBJ1-1	TGTGCCAGCTCACTAGGCAACACTGAAGCTTTCTTT	CASSLGNTEAFF
TRBV5-1	NA	NA	TRBJ2-7	TGCGCCAGCAGGACAATGGGCTCCTACGAGCAGTACTTC	CASRTMGSYEQYF
TRBV2	once	TRBD1	TRBJ1-4	TGTGCCAGCAGTGCCCAGGGGGCGCGGGATGAAAAACTGTTTTTT	CASSAQGARDEKLFF
TRBV6-1	NA	TRBD1	TRBJ1-1	TGTGCCAGCAGTGAGGGGACAGTCACGAGGAACACTGAAGCTTTCTTT	CASSEGTVTRNTEAFF
TRBV2	NA	NA	TRBJ1-2	TGTGCCAGCAAACGGGAAGGCGGCTTCTATGGCTACACCTTC	CASKREGGFYGYTF
TRBV9	NA	NA	TRBJ2-2	TGTGCCAGCAGCGTAAATTGGGCTTGGAACACCGGGGAGCTGTTTTTT	CASSVNWAWNTGELFF
TRBV29-1	once	NA	TRBJ1-1	TGCAGCGCCAAAAACACTGAAGCTTTCTTT	CSAKNTEAFF
TRBV18	NA	TRBD2	TRBJ2-2	TGTGCCAGCTCACCATTAGTAGCGGGAGAAACCGGGGAGCTGTTTTTT	CASSPLVAGETGELFF
TRBV7-2	NA	NA	TRBJ1-3	TGTGCCAGCAGCGAAGATACAGGGACTCTAAACACCATATATTTT	CASSEDTGTLNTIYF
TRBV30	NA	NA	TRBJ1-2	TGTGCCTGGAGGACCCGGAGGCCAACTGCCTATGGCTACACCTTC	CAWRTRRPTAYGYTF